This T cell receptor (beta chain) was sequenced in a study of T cell repertoires in cytomegalovirus infection. Study-level background: Public signatures in TCR beta pointed to CMV infection and matching HLA type.

Notes on the study in general: HLA-C-restricted TCR beta clonotypes specific for CMV led the ex vivo response. Cumulated frequencies of public TCR beta families served to identify carriers of CMV plus the relevant HLA.

TCRdb reprocessed the reads via MiXCR and lists one record per CDR3 protein. The sample consists of about 450,000 distinct CDR3 sequences, approximately 31% of them appearing once. A remark on this clonotype: What it binds is not known.

This clonotype was obtained from a human donor in good health (CMV status not recorded). Some clones in this sample may be carry-over from other donors' samples. The sequenced sample consisted of PBMCs.

The CDR3 DNA sequence: TGTGCCAGCAGTCAGACCGGGACAGCCGGTCGGCCCCAGCATTTT. Translating it yields CASSQTGTAGRPQHF. The chain employs TRBV28 and TRBJ1-5; 7 positions agree with TRBD1. The CDR3 loop spans 15 amino acids. Trimming removed 5 bases from V and 9 bases from J; junction bases left unmatched: 13. Per the germline V gene, CDR1 is MDHEN and CDR2 is SYDVKM. Full variable domain (missing parts from reference TRBV28 and TRBJ1-5): DVKVTQSSRYLVKRTGEKVFLECVQDMDHENMFWYRQDPGLGLRLIYFSYDVKMKEKGDIPEGYSVSREKKERFSLILESASTNQTSMYLCASSQTGTAGRPQHFGDGTRLSIL.